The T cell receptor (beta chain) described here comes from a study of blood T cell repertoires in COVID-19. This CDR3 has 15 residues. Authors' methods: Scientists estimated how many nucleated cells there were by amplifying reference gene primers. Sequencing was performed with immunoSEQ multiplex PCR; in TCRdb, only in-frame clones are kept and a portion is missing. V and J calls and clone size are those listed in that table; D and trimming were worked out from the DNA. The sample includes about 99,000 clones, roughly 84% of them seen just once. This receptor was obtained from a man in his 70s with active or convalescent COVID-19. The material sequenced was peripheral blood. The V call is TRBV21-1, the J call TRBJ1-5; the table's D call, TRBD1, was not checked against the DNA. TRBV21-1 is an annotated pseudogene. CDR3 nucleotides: TGTGCCAGCAGCAAAGGGGCAGGGGGCGATCAGCCCCAGCATTTT. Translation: CASSKGAGGDQPQHF.